A selection of T cell receptor beta chains follows, all from one sample in a study of blood T cell repertoires in COVID-19. Generated by immunoSEQ multiplex PCR, the TCRdb table keeps only in-frame clones and is missing some. The table includes 150,000 to 200,000 clones, around four fifths detected once. The sequenced material came from peripheral blood. The receptor source for this set is a man between 65 and 80 years old with acute or convalescent COVID-19. CDR3s include the opening cysteine and the closing phenylalanine or tryptophan. D genes are given only for firm matches. Only some rows state a clone size, as once, few, many or a class for expanded clones.

cdr3_length: 16
v_call: TRBV4-1
clone_size: -
d_call: TRBD1
j_call: TRBJ1-6
cdr3_aa: CASSQTGTVYNSPLHF
cdr3_nt: TGCGCCAGCAGCCAGACCGGGACAGTCTATAATTCACCCCTCCACTTT

cdr3_length: 15
v_call: TRBV19
clone_size: -
d_call: -
j_call: TRBJ2-6
cdr3_aa: CASRTGNPGANVLTF
cdr3_nt: TGTGCCAGTAGAACAGGGAACCCTGGGGCCAACGTCCTGACTTTC

cdr3_length: 14
v_call: TRBV2
clone_size: -
d_call: -
j_call: TRBJ1-1
cdr3_aa: CASSGSYLNTEAFF
cdr3_nt: TGTGCCAGCAGTGGAAGCTATCTGAACACTGAAGCTTTCTTT

cdr3_length: 15
v_call: TRBV10-3
clone_size: -
d_call: -
j_call: TRBJ1-1
cdr3_aa: CAISETMVRDTEAFF
cdr3_nt: TGTGCCATCAGTGAGACTATGGTGAGGGACACTGAAGCTTTCTTT

cdr3_length: 13
v_call: TRBV18
clone_size: -
d_call: -
j_call: TRBJ2-3
cdr3_aa: CASSRRDTDTQYF
cdr3_nt: TGTGCCAGCTCACGGCGGGACACAGATACGCAGTATTTT

cdr3_length: 16
v_call: TRBV19
clone_size: -
d_call: TRBD1
j_call: TRBJ1-3
cdr3_aa: CASSIEGQFSGNTIYF
cdr3_nt: TGTGCCAGTAGTATAGAGGGACAGTTCTCTGGAAACACCATATATTTT

cdr3_length: 14
v_call: TRBV5-1
clone_size: -
d_call: TRBD1
j_call: TRBJ2-7
cdr3_aa: CASSFRTGSYEQYF
cdr3_nt: TGCGCCAGCAGCTTCCGGACAGGTTCCTACGAGCAGTACTTC

cdr3_length: 15
v_call: TRBV12-5
clone_size: -
d_call: -
j_call: TRBJ2-3
cdr3_aa: CASGLSITSTDTQYF
cdr3_nt: TGTGCTAGTGGTCTTTCTATTACTAGCACAGATACGCAGTATTTT

cdr3_length: 14
v_call: TRBV6-1
clone_size: -
d_call: TRBD2
j_call: TRBJ2-7
cdr3_aa: CASSEAGGDYEQYF
cdr3_nt: TGTGCCAGCAGTGAAGCTGGGGGGGACTACGAGCAGTACTTC

cdr3_length: 14
v_call: TRBV18
clone_size: few
d_call: -
j_call: TRBJ2-3
cdr3_aa: CASSLRLEADTQYF
cdr3_nt: TGTGCCAGCTCACTTAGACTAGAAGCAGATACGCAGTATTTT

cdr3_length: 13
v_call: TRBV7-8
clone_size: -
d_call: -
j_call: TRBJ2-7
cdr3_aa: CASSLDRAREQYF
cdr3_nt: TGTGCCAGCAGCTTAGACAGGGCCCGCGAGCAGTACTTC

cdr3_length: 14
v_call: TRBV6-5
clone_size: -
d_call: -
j_call: TRBJ2-1
cdr3_aa: CASILGQLYNEQFF
cdr3_nt: TGTGCCAGCATCCTAGGTCAACTTTACAATGAGCAGTTCTTC

cdr3_length: 14
v_call: TRBV19
clone_size: -
d_call: -
j_call: TRBJ2-2
cdr3_aa: CASSRDHSTGELFF
cdr3_nt: TGTGCCAGTAGTAGAGACCACAGCACCGGGGAGCTGTTTTTT

cdr3_length: 18
v_call: TRBV7-2
clone_size: -
d_call: TRBD2
j_call: TRBJ2-1
cdr3_aa: CASSQGLAGLQGSDEQFF
cdr3_nt: TGTGCCAGCAGCCAGGGACTAGCGGGATTACAGGGGTCGGATGAGCAGTTCTTC

cdr3_length: 16
v_call: TRBV7-9
clone_size: -
d_call: TRBD2
j_call: TRBJ2-3
cdr3_aa: CASSSPGGPDADTQYF
cdr3_nt: TGTGCCAGCAGCTCCCCGGGGGGGCCTGATGCAGATACGCAGTATTTT

cdr3_length: 13
v_call: TRBV30
clone_size: -
d_call: -
j_call: TRBJ2-3
cdr3_aa: CAWSARSTDTQYF
cdr3_nt: TGTGCCTGGAGTGCCCGGAGCACAGATACGCAGTATTTT

cdr3_length: 15
v_call: TRBV6-5
clone_size: -
d_call: TRBD1
j_call: TRBJ1-1
cdr3_aa: CASSYWVTGLTEAFF
cdr3_nt: TGTGCCAGCAGTTATTGGGTGACAGGGCTGACTGAAGCTTTCTTT

cdr3_length: 14
v_call: TRBV6-1
clone_size: -
d_call: -
j_call: TRBJ2-3
cdr3_aa: CASSDAGKTDTQYF
cdr3_nt: TGTGCCAGCAGTGATGCGGGGAAGACAGATACGCAGTATTTT

cdr3_length: 17
v_call: TRBV28
clone_size: once
d_call: -
j_call: TRBJ1-1
cdr3_aa: CASSPRWRGGMNTEAFF
cdr3_nt: TGTGCCAGCAGTCCCCGGTGGAGGGGAGGCATGAACACTGAAGCTTTCTTT

cdr3_length: 11
v_call: TRBV20-1
clone_size: -
d_call: TRBD1
j_call: TRBJ1-2
cdr3_aa: CSARDSRGYTF
cdr3_nt: TGCAGTGCAAGGGACAGTCGCGGCTACACCTTC

cdr3_length: 17
v_call: TRBV18
clone_size: -
d_call: TRBD1
j_call: TRBJ1-1
cdr3_aa: CASSPQSGGRGDTEAFF
cdr3_nt: TGTGCCAGCTCACCACAGAGCGGGGGCAGGGGGGACACTGAAGCTTTCTTT

cdr3_length: 14
v_call: TRBV30
clone_size: once
d_call: TRBD1
j_call: TRBJ2-3
cdr3_aa: CAWSGQGWTDTQYF
cdr3_nt: TGTGCCTGGAGTGGACAGGGATGGACAGATACGCAGTATTTT

cdr3_length: 16
v_call: TRBV9
clone_size: few
d_call: TRBD1
j_call: TRBJ1-6
cdr3_aa: CASSVATGAYNSPLHF
cdr3_nt: TGTGCCAGCAGCGTCGCAACAGGGGCCTATAATTCACCCCTCCACTTT

cdr3_length: 17
v_call: TRBV5-4
clone_size: -
d_call: TRBD2
j_call: TRBJ2-3
cdr3_aa: CASSLRLAGNPTDTQYF
cdr3_nt: TGTGCCAGCAGCTTGAGGCTAGCGGGGAACCCCACAGATACGCAGTATTTT

cdr3_length: 13
v_call: TRBV11-2
clone_size: -
d_call: TRBD1
j_call: TRBJ1-1
cdr3_aa: CASSPRTGVEAFF
cdr3_nt: TGTGCCAGCAGCCCCCGGACAGGAGTTGAAGCTTTCTTT

cdr3_length: 13
v_call: TRBV29-1
clone_size: -
d_call: TRBD1
j_call: TRBJ1-2
cdr3_aa: CSVDSDRNYGYTF
cdr3_nt: TGCAGCGTTGACTCGGACAGGAACTATGGCTACACCTTC

cdr3_length: 13
v_call: TRBV19
clone_size: -
d_call: TRBD1
j_call: TRBJ1-5
cdr3_aa: CACHRDRDQPQHF
cdr3_nt: TGTGCCTGCCACCGGGACAGGGATCAGCCCCAGCATTTT

cdr3_length: 14
v_call: TRBV6-5
clone_size: -
d_call: -
j_call: TRBJ1-5
cdr3_aa: CASSYSPSDQPQHF
cdr3_nt: TGTGCCAGCAGTTACTCCCCCTCGGATCAGCCCCAGCATTTT

cdr3_length: 15
v_call: TRBV7-6
clone_size: -
d_call: TRBD1
j_call: TRBJ2-7
cdr3_aa: CASSSVGTGGYEQYF
cdr3_nt: TGTGCCAGCAGCTCAGTAGGGACAGGGGGTTACGAGCAGTACTTC

cdr3_length: 13
v_call: TRBV28
clone_size: -
d_call: TRBD1
j_call: TRBJ1-2
cdr3_aa: CASRAQGAQGYTF
cdr3_nt: TGTGCCAGCAGGGCTCAGGGGGCGCAAGGCTACACCTTC

cdr3_length: 13
v_call: TRBV24-1
clone_size: -
d_call: -
j_call: TRBJ2-2
cdr3_aa: CATSEQNTGELFF
cdr3_nt: TGTGCCACCAGTGAACAGAACACCGGGGAGCTGTTTTTT

cdr3_length: 15
v_call: TRBV5-1
clone_size: -
d_call: -
j_call: TRBJ2-7
cdr3_aa: CASSLGGTDNYEQYF
cdr3_nt: TGCGCCAGCAGCTTGGGGGGGACTGATAACTACGAGCAGTACTTC

cdr3_length: 12
v_call: TRBV10-3
clone_size: -
d_call: -
j_call: TRBJ1-5
cdr3_aa: CAISESQQPQHF
cdr3_nt: TGTGCCATCAGTGAGTCGCAGCAGCCCCAGCATTTT

cdr3_length: 13
v_call: TRBV14
clone_size: -
d_call: -
j_call: TRBJ2-7
cdr3_aa: CASSQVGIPEQYF
cdr3_nt: TGTGCCAGCAGCCAAGTCGGGATACCCGAGCAGTACTTC

cdr3_length: 13
v_call: TRBV3-1/TRBV3-2
clone_size: -
d_call: TRBD1
j_call: TRBJ1-2
cdr3_aa: CASSQGTGVGYTF
cdr3_nt: TGTGCCAGCAGCCAAGGGACAGGGGTTGGCTACACCTTC

cdr3_length: 14
v_call: TRBV7-2
clone_size: -
d_call: -
j_call: TRBJ1-3
cdr3_aa: CASSLGGSGNTIYF
cdr3_nt: TGTGCCAGCAGCCTAGGAGGATCTGGAAACACCATATATTTT

cdr3_length: 14
v_call: TRBV10-3
clone_size: -
d_call: TRBD1
j_call: TRBJ2-7
cdr3_aa: CAIRPGQSSYEQYF
cdr3_nt: TGTGCCATCAGACCGGGACAGAGCTCCTACGAGCAGTACTTC

cdr3_length: 18
v_call: TRBV15
clone_size: -
d_call: TRBD1
j_call: TRBJ1-1
cdr3_aa: CATSRVPRGLNPNTEAFF
cdr3_nt: TGTGCCACCAGCAGAGTTCCCAGGGGGCTAAACCCCAACACTGAAGCTTTCTTT

cdr3_length: 15
v_call: TRBV28
clone_size: -
d_call: TRBD1
j_call: TRBJ1-1
cdr3_aa: CASRILTGQATEAFF
cdr3_nt: TGTGCCAGCAGAATATTGACAGGGCAGGCCACTGAAGCTTTCTTT

cdr3_length: 13
v_call: TRBV2
clone_size: -
d_call: TRBD2
j_call: TRBJ2-3
cdr3_aa: CASRATSGTNTFF
cdr3_nt: TGTGCCAGCAGAGCAACTAGCGGGACCAACACTTTTTTT

cdr3_length: 15
v_call: TRBV5-1
clone_size: few
d_call: -
j_call: TRBJ1-4
cdr3_aa: CASRELAGANEKLFF
cdr3_nt: TGCGCCAGCCGGGAGCTGGCCGGCGCAAATGAAAAACTGTTTTTT

cdr3_length: 13
v_call: TRBV19
clone_size: once
d_call: -
j_call: TRBJ2-1
cdr3_aa: CASSMGSVNEQFF
cdr3_nt: TGTGCCAGTAGTATGGGTAGCGTAAATGAGCAGTTCTTC

cdr3_length: 17
v_call: TRBV7-2
clone_size: -
d_call: TRBD2
j_call: TRBJ2-1
cdr3_aa: CASSLDSSGRAWKEKFF
cdr3_nt: TGTGCCAGCAGCTTAGATTCTAGCGGGAGAGCTTGGAAAGAAAAGTTCTTC

cdr3_length: 15
v_call: TRBV6-5
clone_size: -
d_call: -
j_call: TRBJ2-2
cdr3_aa: CATQPGGVNTGELFF
cdr3_nt: TGTGCCACCCAACCGGGGGGCGTGAACACCGGGGAGCTGTTTTTT

cdr3_length: 16
v_call: TRBV4-2
clone_size: -
d_call: -
j_call: TRBJ1-6
cdr3_aa: CASSQGRGNSNSPLHF
cdr3_nt: TGTGCCAGCAGCCAAGGGAGGGGCAATTCGAATTCACCCCTCCACTTT

cdr3_length: 16
v_call: TRBV6-5
clone_size: -
d_call: -
j_call: TRBJ1-3
cdr3_aa: CASSYRSGARGNTIYF
cdr3_nt: TGTGCCAGCAGTTATCGGTCAGGGGCTCGTGGAAACACCATATATTTT

cdr3_length: 15
v_call: TRBV6-5
clone_size: -
d_call: TRBD2
j_call: TRBJ2-6
cdr3_aa: CASSNGGTGANVLTF
cdr3_nt: TGTGCCAGCAGTAACGGGGGGACTGGGGCCAACGTCCTGACTTTC

cdr3_length: 16
v_call: TRBV5-1
clone_size: -
d_call: TRBD1
j_call: TRBJ2-7
cdr3_aa: CASSPTPTGVMDEQYF
cdr3_nt: TGCGCCAGCAGCCCGACCCCGACAGGGGTCATGGACGAGCAGTACTTC